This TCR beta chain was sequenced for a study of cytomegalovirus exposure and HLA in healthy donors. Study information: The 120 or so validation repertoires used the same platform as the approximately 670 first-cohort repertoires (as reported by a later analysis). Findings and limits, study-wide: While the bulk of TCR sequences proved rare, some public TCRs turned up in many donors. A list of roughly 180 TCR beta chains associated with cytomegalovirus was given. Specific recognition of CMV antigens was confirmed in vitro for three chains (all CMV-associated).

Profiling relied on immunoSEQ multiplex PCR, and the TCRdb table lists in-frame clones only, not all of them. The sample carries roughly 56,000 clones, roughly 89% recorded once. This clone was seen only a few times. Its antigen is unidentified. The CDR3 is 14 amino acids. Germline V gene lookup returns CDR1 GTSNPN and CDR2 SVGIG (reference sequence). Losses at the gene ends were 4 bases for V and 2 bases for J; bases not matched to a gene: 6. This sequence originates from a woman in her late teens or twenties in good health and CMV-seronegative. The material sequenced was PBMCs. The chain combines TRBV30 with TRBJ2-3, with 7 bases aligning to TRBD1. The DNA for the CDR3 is TGTGCCTGGACGGTGGGACAGCTCACAGATACGCAGTATTTT. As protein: CAWTVGQLTDTQYF. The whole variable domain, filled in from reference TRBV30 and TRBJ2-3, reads SQTIHQWPATLVQPVGSPLSLECTVEGTSNPNLYWYRQAAGRGLQLLFYSVGIGQISSEVPQNLSASRPQDRQFILSSKKLLLSDSGFYLCAWTVGQLTDTQYFGPGTRLTVL.